This T cell receptor beta chain was recovered during a study of T cells after somatic rescue of genetic block. Germline values: CDR1 SGHDN, CDR2 FVKESK. Trimming took 4 bases from V and 0 from J, leaving 8 bases between them. This CDR3 comprises 14 residues. Sequencing was performed with immunoSEQ multiplex PCR; in TCRdb, only in-frame clones are kept and a portion is missing. The table lists tens of thousands of clones, 85% to 95% of them singletons, with 2.9% in the top ten. V usage is TRBV14 and J usage is TRBJ2-3; D not certain. The sequenced material came from peripheral blood mononuclear cells (PBMCs). The receptor was derived from a man aged 35 to 55. CDR3 protein: CASSPGFSTDTQYF. The CDR3 DNA is TGTGCCAGCAGCCCGGGTTTTAGCACAGATACGCAGTATTTT. Supplemented by reference TRBV14 and TRBJ2-3, the full variable domain reads EAGVTQFPSHSVIEKGQTVTLRCDPISGHDNLYWYRRVMGKEIKFLLHFVKESKQDESGMPNNRFLAERTGGTYSTLKVQPAELEDSGVYFCASSPGFSTDTQYFGPGTRLTVL.